Each of the 13 T cell receptor beta chains below was sequenced from the same sample in a study of a mutant IDH1 vaccine in newly diagnosed glioma. Time point in this sample: week 47, end of study. The content of each vaccine dose was 300 ug of mutant IDH1 20-mer peptide, and topical imiquimod accompanied it. Data came from immunoSEQ multiplex PCR; TCRdb stores just in-frame clones and leaves some out. The sample has about 24,000 clones, roughly 84% seen once. Their recognized antigens are unknown. This specimen consisted of PBMCs, obtained from a glioma patient whose treatment included an IDH1 peptide vaccine. These receptors all come from a man aged 40-49 years with glioma.

The rearrangement uses TRBV4-3 and TRBJ1-5; no reliable D call. CDR1 LGHNA and CDR2 YSLEER come from the germline V gene. CDR3 size: 13 residues. V was shortened by 4 bases and J by 6 bases, with 10 bases between the two germline ends. CDR3 amino acids: CASSPVVGQPQHF. The CDR3 DNA follows: TGCGCCAGCAGCCCCGTGGTTGGTCAGCCCCAGCATTTT.

This clone was detected only a few times. The chain recombines TRBV5-1 with TRBJ2-7, with 11 bases aligning to TRBD2. Germline-derived CDR1 and CDR2 are SGHRS and YFSETQ. The CDR3 spans 18 residues. Germline trimming cut 2 bases from V and 5 bases from J; bases unmatched to any gene: 15. The CDR3 DNA reads TGCGCCAGCAGCTTAGGGCGCATGAGTAGCGGGAGGGTCGACGAGCAGTACTTC. It translates to CASSLGRMSSGRVDEQYF.

The V and J genes are TRBV4-2 and TRBJ2-1, with 11 bases fitting TRBD2. Germline-derived CDR1 and CDR2 are LGHNA and YNFKEQ. J lost 6 bases, V lost 3 bases, and 4 bases had no gene match. This CDR3 has 15 residues. The CDR3 sequence: CASSQGLADPNEQFF. The CDR3 bases are TGTGCCAGCAGCCAGGGACTAGCGGATCCCAATGAGCAGTTCTTC.

This rearrangement joins TRBV29-1 to TRBJ1-1, with D possibly TRBD1 on 5 matching bases. This CDR3 spans 12 amino acids. Germline-derived CDR1 and CDR2 are SQVTM and ANQGSEA. Trimming took off 4 bases at V and 6 bases at J, with 12 bases between the two ends. CDR3 coding DNA: TGCAGCGTTGGGAGGGACGGCGCTGAAGCTTTCTTT. As protein: CSVGRDGAEAFF.

This chain joins TRBV25-1 and TRBJ2-3; TRBD2 matches 7 bases. The CDR3 is 15 residues long. Trimming at V came to 11 bases and at J to 0 bases, leaving 11 bases not matched to a gene. Germline CDR1 MGHDK, CDR2 SYGVNS. CDR3 residues: CASRRGEWSTDTQYF. The CDR3 nucleotides are TGTGCCTCCCGACGGGGGGAGTGGAGCACAGATACGCAGTATTTT.

V usage is TRBV11-2 and J usage is TRBJ1-5; TRBD1 is a possible D gene (6 bases). The germline gives CDR1 SGHAT, CDR2 FQNNGV. The V gene lost 7 bases and the J gene lost 0 bases, with 16 bases spanning the gap. The length of the CDR3 is 16 residues. The CDR3 coding sequence is TGTGCCAGCACTGTCACAGGGCTTAATAGCAATCAGCCCCAGCATTTT. This sequence encodes CASTVTGLNSNQPQHF.

This sequence joins TRBV11-2 and TRBJ2-7; 8 bases match TRBD2. The CDR3 length is 14 residues. Germline V gene lookup returns CDR1 SGHAT and CDR2 FQNNGV. The trim removed 1 base at V and 3 bases at J, leaving 2 bases unmatched. CDR3 protein: CASSLGTSRYEQYF. The DNA of the CDR3 is TGTGCCAGCAGCTTAGGGACTAGCCGCTACGAGCAGTACTTC.

The chain has TRBV4-2 and TRBJ2-1; TRBD2 might be the D (6 bases). The CDR3 runs to 16 residues. Trimming removed 1 base at V and 0 bases at J, with 10 bases between. Per germline, CDR1 LGHNA and CDR2 YNFKEQ. In nucleotides, the CDR3 is TGTGCCAGCAGCCAAGTCGGAGGGAACTCCTACAATGAGCAGTTCTTC. It translates to CASSQVGGNSYNEQFF.

The rearrangement links TRBV5-1 to TRBJ2-7; no definite D call. Trimming cost V 1 base and J 2 bases, with 7 bases left between them. Germline CDR1 and CDR2: SGHRS and YFSETQ. The CDR3 has 13 residues. The CDR3 protein is CASSLPGPYEQYF. In DNA form, the CDR3 reads TGCGCCAGCAGCTTGCCCGGGCCCTACGAGCAGTACTTC.

This chain joins TRBV19 and TRBJ2-7; D is undetermined. Germline CDR1 is LNHDA and CDR2 is SQIVND (reference sequence). Trimming took 3 bases from V and 2 from J, leaving 11 bases between them. This CDR3 has 14 residues. CDR3 DNA sequence: TGTGCCAGTAGTATCCAGGTAAATACCTACGAGCAGTACTTC. This codes for CASSIQVNTYEQYF.

The chain links TRBV29-1 to TRBJ1-1, with TRBD1 matching 10 bases. Trimming took 7 bases from V and 4 from J; bases not matched to a gene: 12. The CDR3 length is 15 residues. The germline CDR1 and CDR2 sequences are SQVTM and ANQGSEA. The CDR3 region is CSGADRGRVGTEAFF. DNA for the CDR3: TGCAGCGGGGCTGACAGGGGGCGTGTCGGCACTGAAGCTTTCTTT. The entire variable domain, with the rest obtained from reference TRBV29-1 and TRBJ1-1, is as follows: SAVISQKPSRDICQRGTSLTIQCQVDSQVTMMFWYRQQPGQSLTLIATANQGSEATYESGFVIDKFPISRPNLTFSTLTVSNMSPEDSSIYLCSGADRGRVGTEAFFGQGTRLTVV.

The chain has TRBV14 and TRBJ2-3, with TRBD1 identical over 7 bases. This CDR3 is built from 14 residues. Trimming cost V 4 bases and J 8 bases; bases outside gene matches: 9. CDR1 is SGHDN and CDR2 is FVKESK in the germline V gene. The CDR3 sequence is CASSRTWDRPTQYF. The CDR3, as DNA: TGTGCCAGCAGCCGCACCTGGGACAGACCTACGCAGTATTTT.

CDR3 region: CASSSWGGDYEQYF. The CDR3 nucleotides read TGTGCCAGCAGCTCCTGGGGCGGTGACTACGAGCAGTACTTC. This sequence joins TRBV7-2 and TRBJ2-7; perhaps TRBD1 as D (5 bases). The ends were cut back, 4 bases at V and 3 bases at J, with 13 bases in the middle. The germline gives CDR1 SGHTA, CDR2 FQGNSA. CDR3 length: 14 amino acids.